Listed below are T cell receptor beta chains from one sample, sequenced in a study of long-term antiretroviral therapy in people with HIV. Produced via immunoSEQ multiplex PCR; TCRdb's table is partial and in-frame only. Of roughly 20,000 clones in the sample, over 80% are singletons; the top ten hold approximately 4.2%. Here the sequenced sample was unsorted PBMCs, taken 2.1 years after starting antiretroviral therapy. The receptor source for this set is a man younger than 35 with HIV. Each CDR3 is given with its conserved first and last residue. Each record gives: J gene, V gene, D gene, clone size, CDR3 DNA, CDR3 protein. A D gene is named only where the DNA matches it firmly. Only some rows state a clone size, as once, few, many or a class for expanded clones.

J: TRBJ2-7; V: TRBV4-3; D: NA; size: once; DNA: TGCGCCAGCAGCCCCGGGACCAGAGGCTCCTACGAGCAGTACTTC; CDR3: CASSPGTRGSYEQYF
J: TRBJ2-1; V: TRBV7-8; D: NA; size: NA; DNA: TGTGCCAGCAGCCCAGGGGGGAATGAGCAGTTCTTC; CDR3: CASSPGGNEQFF
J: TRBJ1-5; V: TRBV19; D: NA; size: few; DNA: TGTGCCAGTAGTCTGGGGAATCAGCCCCAGCATTTT; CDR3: CASSLGNQPQHF
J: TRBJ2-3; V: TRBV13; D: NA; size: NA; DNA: TGTGCCAGCAGCTTAATGGCAGATACGCAGTATTTT; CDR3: CASSLMADTQYF
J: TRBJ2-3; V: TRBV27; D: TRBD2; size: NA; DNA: TGTGCCAGCAGTTTCGGACTAGCGGGGGGGCAAAATACGCAGTATTTT; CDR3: CASSFGLAGGQNTQYF
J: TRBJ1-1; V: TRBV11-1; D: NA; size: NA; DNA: TGTGCCAGCAGCTTTTCTGGGGCTAACACTGAAGCTTTCTTT; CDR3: CASSFSGANTEAFF
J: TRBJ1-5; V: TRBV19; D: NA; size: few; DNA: TGTGCCACCGACCAGGTTGGTCAGCCCCAGCATTTT; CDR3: CATDQVGQPQHF
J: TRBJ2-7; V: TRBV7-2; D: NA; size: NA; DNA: TGTGCCAGCAGCCCACCTGCGGCCTACGAGCAGTACTTC; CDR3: CASSPPAAYEQYF
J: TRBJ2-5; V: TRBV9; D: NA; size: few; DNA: TGTGCCAGCAGCGTCCCGGACGGGGAGACCCAGTACTTC; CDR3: CASSVPDGETQYF
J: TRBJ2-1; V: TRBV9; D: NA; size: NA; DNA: TGTGCCAGCAGACCGGGACTCCCGCCCCATGAGCAGTTCTTC; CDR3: CASRPGLPPHEQFF
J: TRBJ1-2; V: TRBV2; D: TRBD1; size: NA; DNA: TGTGCCAGCCTGGGACAGGGGGTTCATGGCTACACCTTC; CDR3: CASLGQGVHGYTF
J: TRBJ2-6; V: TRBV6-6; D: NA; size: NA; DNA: TGTGCCAGCAGAGGAGGGATTAGCTCTGGGGCCAACGTCCTGACTTTC; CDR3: CASRGGISSGANVLTF
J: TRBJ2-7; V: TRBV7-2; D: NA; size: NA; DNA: TGTGCCAGCAGCCCTACCTCATGGGGGTATCACGAGCAGTACTTC; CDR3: CASSPTSWGYHEQYF
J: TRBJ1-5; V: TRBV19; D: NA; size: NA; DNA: TGTGCCAGTAGTATAACCCCAGACAGAGGGTATAGCAATCAGCCCCAGCATTTT; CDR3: CASSITPDRGYSNQPQHF
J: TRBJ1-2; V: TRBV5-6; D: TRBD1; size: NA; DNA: TGTGCCAGCAGCTTGGTACAGGGGGCGGACTATGGCTACACCTTC; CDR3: CASSLVQGADYGYTF
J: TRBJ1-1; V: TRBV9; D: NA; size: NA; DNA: TGTGCCAGCAGCGGGGGGAACACTGAAGCTTTCTTT; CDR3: CASSGGNTEAFF
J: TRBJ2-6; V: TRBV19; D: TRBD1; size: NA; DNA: TGTGCCAGTAGGATGAGACAGGGCGAAGCTGGGGCCAACGTCCTGACTTTC; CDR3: CASRMRQGEAGANVLTF
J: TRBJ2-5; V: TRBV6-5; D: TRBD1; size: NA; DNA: TGTGCCAGCAGTCCCTGGACAGGTCAAGAGACCCAGTACTTC; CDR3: CASSPWTGQETQYF
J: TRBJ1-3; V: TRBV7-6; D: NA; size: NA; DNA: TGTGCCAGCAGCTTAGCCGCTTGGGGGGGGCGAGGAAACACCATATATTTT; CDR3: CASSLAAWGGRGNTIYF
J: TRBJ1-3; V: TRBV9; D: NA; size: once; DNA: TGTGCCAGCAGCGTAGATCGGGGGTCAGGAAACACCATATATTTT; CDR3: CASSVDRGSGNTIYF
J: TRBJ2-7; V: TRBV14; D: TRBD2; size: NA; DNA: TGTGCCAGCAGCCAAGAGCAGCGGGGTCCCTACGAGCAGTACTTC; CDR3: CASSQEQRGPYEQYF
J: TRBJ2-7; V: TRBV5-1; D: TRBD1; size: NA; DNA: TGCGCCAGCAGCCGGGCAGACAGGGGGAAAGAGCAGTACTTC; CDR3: CASSRADRGKEQYF
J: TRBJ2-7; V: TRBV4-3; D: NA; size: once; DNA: TGCGCCAGCAGCCAAGATATCTGGGGACCCCCGGGGCGGTACTTC; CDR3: CASSQDIWGPPGRYF
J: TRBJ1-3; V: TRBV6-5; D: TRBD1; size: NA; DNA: TGTGCCACCACCGGGACAGCCAATCCCATATATTTT; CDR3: CATTGTANPIYF
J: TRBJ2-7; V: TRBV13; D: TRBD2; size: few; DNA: TGTGCCAGCAGCTCCCGGACTAGTGACAACGAGCAGTACTTC; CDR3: CASSSRTSDNEQYF
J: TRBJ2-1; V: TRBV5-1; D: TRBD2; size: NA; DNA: TGCGCCAGCAGCCCCGTTAGCGGGAGATTAAATGAGCAGTTCTTC; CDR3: CASSPVSGRLNEQFF
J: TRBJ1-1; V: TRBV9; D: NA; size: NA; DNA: TGTGCCAGCAGCGTAGGGGGGGATGGCACTGAAGCTTTCTTT; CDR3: CASSVGGDGTEAFF
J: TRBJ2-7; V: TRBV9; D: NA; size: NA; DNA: TGTGCCAGCAGCTTCCAGGGGGGCGAGCAGTACTTC; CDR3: CASSFQGGEQYF
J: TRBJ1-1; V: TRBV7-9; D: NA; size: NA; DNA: TGTGCCAGCAGCTTAGAAGGCTCGCCTGCGAGGGGGAACACTGAAGCTTTCTTT; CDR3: CASSLEGSPARGNTEAFF
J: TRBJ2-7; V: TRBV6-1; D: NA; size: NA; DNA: TGTGCCAGCAGTGATTACTGGTCGGGCTACGAGCAGTACTTC; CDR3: CASSDYWSGYEQYF
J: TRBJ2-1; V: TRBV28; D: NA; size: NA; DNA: TGTGCCAGCAGCCTCCCGGGGGACCTCTCCTACAATGAGCAGTTCTTC; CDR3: CASSLPGDLSYNEQFF
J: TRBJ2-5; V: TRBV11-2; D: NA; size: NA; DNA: TGTGCCAGCAGCTTAGGAGGGCACGAGGAGACCCAGTACTTC; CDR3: CASSLGGHEETQYF
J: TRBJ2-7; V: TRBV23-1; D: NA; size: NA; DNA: TGCGCCAGCAGTCTGAGGGTGAACTACGAGCAGTACTTC; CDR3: CASSLRVNYEQYF